The 14 T cell receptor beta chains in this list originate from one sample, sequenced in a study of T cell responses to AZD1222 COVID-19 vaccine. Assay: immunoSEQ multiplex PCR; the TCRdb copy retains only in-frame clones and omits some. Found here are about 73,000 clones, around 88% of them singletons; the top ten hold around 21%. Sequences were derived from peripheral blood, sampled on day 0 of AZD1222 vaccination. These receptors all come from an adult in good health.

In DNA form, the CDR3 reads TGTGCCAGCAGTTTGCCCGGGACAGGGGGCGAGCAGTACTTC. The encoded protein is CASSLPGTGGEQYF. The chain combines TRBV27 with TRBJ2-7, with 11 bases matching TRBD1. Unmatched junction bases numbered 4, after V lost 3 bases and J lost 6 bases. This CDR3 is 14 amino acids long. CDR1 and CDR2 from the germline V gene are MNHEY and SMNVEV (reference sequence).

The chain carries TRBV2 and TRBJ2-4, with D possibly TRBD2 on 5 matching bases. The CDR3 consists of 17 residues. Germline loops: CDR1 SNHLY, CDR2 FYNNEI. Trimming removed 1 base at V and 0 bases at J, with 13 bases between. Written as DNA, the CDR3 is TGTGCCAGCAGTGAAGGGTATGGCGGGCCAGCCAAAAACATTCAGTACTTC. It is translated as CASSEGYGGPAKNIQYF.

This clone occurred a few times. The CDR3 DNA is TGTGCCAGCAGCTTAAACCCTAGCGGGGGTGGTCAGCAGTTCTTC. Its translation: CASSLNPSGGGQQFF. The chain links TRBV7-8 to TRBJ2-1; 10 nucleotides agree with TRBD2. Germline V CDR1 and CDR2: SGHVS, FQNEAQ. This CDR3 region has 15 residues. V dropped 2 bases and J dropped 11; count of bases not matched to a gene: 9.

The chain carries TRBV2 and TRBJ1-4; a possible D gene is TRBD1 (6 bases). V was trimmed by 8 bases and J by 6 bases, leaving 13 bases between them. CDR3 length equals 13 residues. Germline V CDR1 and CDR2: SNHLY, FYNNEI. CDR3: CASLMGADEKLFF. The CDR3 nucleotides are TGTGCCAGCCTGATGGGGGCAGATGAAAAACTGTTTTTT.

The V and J genes are TRBV7-3 and TRBJ1-5, with TRBD1 matching over 7 bases. The germline V gene encodes CDR1 SGHTA and CDR2 FQGTGA. J gave up 4 bases and V 5 bases, and 8 bases lay outside the gene matches. The CDR3 sequence is 15 residues long. CDR3 nucleotide sequence: TGTGCCAGCAGCCCCCAGGGGGGGATTAATCAGCCCCAGCATTTT. Translating it yields CASSPQGGINQPQHF. The variable domain in full, with the rest retrieved from reference TRBV7-3 and TRBJ1-5, is GAGVSQTPSNKVTEKGKYVELRCDPISGHTALYWYRQSLGQGPEFLIYFQGTGAADDSGLPNDRFFAVRPEGSVSTLKIQRTERGDSAVYLCASSPQGGINQPQHFGDGTRLSIL.

This rearrangement joins TRBV29-1 to TRBJ1-5; unclear D gene. The CDR3 loop spans 13 amino acids. Trimming removed 6 bases at V and 4 bases at J, with 13 bases between. Germline CDR1 is SQVTM and CDR2 is ANQGSEA. The CDR3 is CSVSLGPNQPQHF. In DNA form, the CDR3 reads TGCAGCGTCTCCCTAGGACCTAATCAGCCCCAGCATTTT.

V gene TRBV16 combines with J gene TRBJ2-1; D might be TRBD1 or TRBD2, each matching 5 bases. The CDR3 runs 17 residues. V was clipped by 0 bases and J by 0 bases, with 12 bases between them. The germline gives CDR1 KGHSY, CDR2 FQNENV. CDR3 DNA: TGTGCCAGCAGCCAATCGCATTCAGGGAGCTCCTACAATGAGCAGTTCTTC. Protein product: CASSQSHSGSSYNEQFF. Supplemented by reference TRBV16 and TRBJ2-1, the full variable domain reads GEEVAQTPKHLVRGEGQKAKLYCAPIKGHSYVFWYQQVLKNEFKFLISFQNENVFDETGMPKERFSAKCLPNSPCSLEIQATKLEDSAVYFCASSQSHSGSSYNEQFFGPGTRLTVL.

The rearrangement joins TRBV28 to TRBJ2-7, with TRBD1 identical over 9 bases. Germline V gene lookup returns CDR1 MDHEN and CDR2 SYDVKM. CDR3 length: 15 residues. J was trimmed by 5 bases and V by 4 bases; bases with no gene match: 9. DNA of the CDR3: TGTGCCAGCAGTTCCCTCGGGACAGGGTACCACGAGCAGTACTTC. Amino acid sequence: CASSSLGTGYHEQYF.

CDR3: CASSLDHRVAGNRLETQYF. As DNA, the CDR3 is TGTGCCAGCAGCTTAGATCATCGGGTAGCGGGAAATCGACTAGAGACCCAGTACTTC. The chain carries TRBV11-2 and TRBJ2-5, with 8 bases aligning to TRBD2. The CDR3 loop spans 19 amino acids. The V gene end was trimmed by 0 bases and the J gene end by 4 bases; junction bases not matched to a gene: 16. From germline, CDR1 is SGHAT and CDR2 FQNNGV.

The chain has TRBV27 and TRBJ1-2; the match to TRBD1 covers 9 bases. The CDR3 covers 14 residues. The V segment lost 4 bases and the J segment 3 bases; nucleotides outside the gene matches: 3. Germline CDR1 and CDR2: MNHEY and SMNVEV (reference sequence). CDR3 in amino acids: CASSSTGGDYGYTF. The CDR3 DNA reads TGTGCCAGCAGTTCGACAGGGGGGGACTATGGCTACACCTTC.

This chain links TRBV7-9 with TRBJ2-1; 15 bases match TRBD2. Trimming took 6 bases from V and 4 from J; bases not matched to a gene: 10. CDR1 is SEHNR and CDR2 is FQNEAQ in the germline V gene (reference sequence). The CDR3 is 18 amino acids. The CDR3 reads CASSQTGLAGGLYNEQFF. The CDR3 DNA sequence: TGTGCCAGCAGTCAAACGGGACTAGCGGGAGGTCTTTACAATGAGCAGTTCTTC.

A single count supports this clone. The chain uses TRBV7-6 and TRBJ1-5, with a weak D call TRBD1 (6 bases). The V gene's germline CDR1 is SGHVS and CDR2 FNYEAQ. The CDR3 contains 15 residues. Between the trimmed V and J ends, which lost 1 base and 5 bases, there was a span of 12 bases. CDR3 residues: CASSLGGASYQPQHF. In DNA form, the CDR3 reads TGTGCCAGCAGCTTAGGGGGGGCCAGCTATCAGCCCCAGCATTTT.

This chain connects TRBV6-5 to TRBJ1-2, with a tentative D call TRBD1 (5 bases). This CDR3 region has 13 residues. V was cut by 4 bases and J by 2 bases, with 8 bases left in between. Germline V lookup: CDR1 MNHEY, CDR2 SVGAGI. Written as DNA, the CDR3 is TGTGCCAGCAGTTGGGACGGCAACTATGGCTACACCTTC. This gives the protein CASSWDGNYGYTF.

The rearrangement uses TRBV6-1 and TRBJ1-2; D gene uncertain. Per germline, CDR1 MNHNS and CDR2 SASEGT. The length of the CDR3 is 15 residues. Trimming pared 1 base from V and 6 bases from J, leaving 15 bases between. The CDR3 reads CASSEDGLWRDGYTF. The CDR3 coding sequence is TGTGCCAGCAGTGAAGATGGCCTTTGGAGGGATGGCTACACCTTC.